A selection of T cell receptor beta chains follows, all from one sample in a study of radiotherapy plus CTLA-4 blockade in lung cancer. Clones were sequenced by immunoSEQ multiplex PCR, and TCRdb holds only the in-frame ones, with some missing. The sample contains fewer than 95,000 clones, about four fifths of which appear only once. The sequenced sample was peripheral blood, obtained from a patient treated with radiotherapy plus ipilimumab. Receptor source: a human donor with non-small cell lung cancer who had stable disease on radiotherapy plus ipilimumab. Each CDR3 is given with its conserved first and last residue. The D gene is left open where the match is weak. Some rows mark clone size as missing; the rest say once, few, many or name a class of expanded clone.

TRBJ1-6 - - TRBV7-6 CASSLGTSNSPLHF TGTGCCAGCAGCCTAGGGACGTCGAATTCACCCCTCCACTTT
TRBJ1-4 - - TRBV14 CASSQSIREKLFF TGTGCCAGCAGCCAAAGTATACGGGAAAAACTGTTTTTT
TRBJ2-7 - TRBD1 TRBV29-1 CSVVAGRGLEQYF TGCAGCGTTGTAGCTGGCAGGGGGCTCGAGCAGTACTTC
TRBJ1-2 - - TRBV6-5 CASSYRPGDGYTF TGTGCCAGCAGTTACAGGCCAGGGGACGGCTACACCTTC
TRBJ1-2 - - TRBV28 CASRIDPGEGYTF TGTGCCAGCAGAATAGACCCAGGGGAAGGCTACACCTTC
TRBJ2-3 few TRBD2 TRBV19 CASSIDPPSGGTDTQYF TGTGCCAGTAGTATAGATCCTCCTAGCGGGGGAACAGATACGCAGTATTTT
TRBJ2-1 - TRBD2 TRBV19 CASRTSGYNEQFF TGTGCCAGCAGGACTAGCGGTTACAATGAGCAGTTCTTC
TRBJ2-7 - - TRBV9 CASSVELGLSYEQYF TGTGCCAGCAGCGTAGAGTTAGGGCTTTCCTACGAGCAGTACTTC
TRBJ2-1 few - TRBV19 CASGRYVNEQFF TGTGCCAGTGGCCGGTATGTAAATGAGCAGTTCTTC
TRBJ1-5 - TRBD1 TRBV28 CASRSFSGTGVNQPQHF TGTGCCAGCAGGTCTTTCTCCGGGACAGGGGTAAATCAGCCCCAGCATTTT
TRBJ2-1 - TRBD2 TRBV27 CASSYSGTSGRLSYNEQFF TGTGCCAGCAGTTACTCCGGGACTAGCGGGAGACTGTCCTACAATGAGCAGTTCTTC
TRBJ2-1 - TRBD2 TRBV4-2 CASSQGTSGLTAGNEQFF TGTGCCAGCAGCCAAGGGACTAGCGGGTTAACGGCAGGCAATGAGCAGTTCTTC
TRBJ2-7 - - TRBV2 CASRDRSYEQYF TGTGCCAGCAGGGACAGATCCTACGAGCAGTACTTC
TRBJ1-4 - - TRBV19 CASSQRGARNEKLFF TGTGCCAGTAGTCAAAGGGGCGCAAGAAATGAAAAACTGTTTTTT
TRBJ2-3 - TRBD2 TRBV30 CAWSKREQDTQYF TGTGCCTGGAGTAAGCGGGAGCAAGATACGCAGTATTTT
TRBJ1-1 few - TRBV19 CASSIGRGNMNTEAFF TGTGCCAGTAGTATCGGTCGGGGAAACATGAACACTGAAGCTTTCTTT
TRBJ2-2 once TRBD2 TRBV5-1 CASSLGLAGVSRELFF TGCGCCAGCAGCTTGGGACTAGCGGGAGTTAGCCGGGAGCTGTTTTTT
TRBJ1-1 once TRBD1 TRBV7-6 CASSPYTGVTEAFF TGTGCCAGCAGCCCATACACAGGGGTCACTGAAGCTTTCTTT
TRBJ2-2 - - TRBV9 CASSVAVGTGELFF TGTGCCAGCAGCGTAGCTGTGGGGACCGGGGAGCTGTTTTTT
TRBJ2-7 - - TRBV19 CASRQGPRSSYEQYF TGTGCCAGTAGACAGGGACCGAGGAGCTCCTACGAGCAGTACTTC
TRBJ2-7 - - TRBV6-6 CASSYRRQLAYEQYF TGTGCCAGCAGTTACCGCAGGCAGTTGGCCTACGAGCAGTACTTC
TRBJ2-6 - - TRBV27 CASSGANVLTF TGTGCCAGCTCTGGGGCCAACGTCCTGACTTTC
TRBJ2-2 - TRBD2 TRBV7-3 CASSPFFGRDTGELFF TGTGCCAGCAGTCCCTTCTTTGGGAGGGACACCGGGGAGCTGTTTTTT
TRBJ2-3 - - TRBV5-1 CASSSLGRRGTDTQYF TGCGCCAGCAGCTCTTTAGGTCGGCGAGGCACAGATACGCAGTATTTT
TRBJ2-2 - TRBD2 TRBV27 CASSTHGGANTGELFF TGTGCCAGCAGTACCCATGGGGGGGCGAACACCGGGGAGCTGTTTTTT
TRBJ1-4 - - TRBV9 CASTPALRGEKLFF TGTGCCAGCACGCCCGCTCTAAGGGGTGAAAAACTGTTTTTT
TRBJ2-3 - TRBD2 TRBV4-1 CASSQDQGGAGGRGDTQYF TGCGCCAGCAGCCAAGATCAGGGAGGAGCGGGAGGCCGAGGGGATACGCAGTATTTT
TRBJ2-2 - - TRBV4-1 CASSLGPPRELFF TGCGCCAGCAGCCTTGGGCCCCCCCGTGAGCTGTTTTTT
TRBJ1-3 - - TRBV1 CTSSQERLGNTIYF TGCACCAGCAGCCAAGAGCGTCTAGGAAACACCATATATTTT
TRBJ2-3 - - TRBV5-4 CASSLSSTDTQYF TGTGCCAGCAGCCTATCTAGCACAGATACGCAGTATTTT
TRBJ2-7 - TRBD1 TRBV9 CASSTGTGQGYF TGTGCCAGCAGCACCGGGACAGGGCAAGGCTACTTC
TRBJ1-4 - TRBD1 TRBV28 CASSMGQHEKLFF TGTGCCAGCAGCATGGGACAGCATGAAAAACTGTTTTTT
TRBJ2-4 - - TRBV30 CAWGEPGLQYF TGTGCCTGGGGAGAACCGGGCCTTCAGTACTTC
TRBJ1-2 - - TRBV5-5 CASRVEGLFNPNYGYTF TGTGCCAGCAGGGTGGAAGGGCTATTCAACCCCAATTATGGCTACACCTTC
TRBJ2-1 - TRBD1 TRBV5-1 CASSPGTGAWGSYNEQFF TGCGCCAGCAGCCCAGGGACAGGGGCTTGGGGCTCCTACAATGAGCAGTTCTTC
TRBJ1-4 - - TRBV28 CASVPGINEKLFF TGTGCCAGCGTTCCGGGCATTAATGAAAAACTGTTTTTT
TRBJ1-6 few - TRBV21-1 CASSRRARESSYNSPLHF TGTGCCAGCAGCCGCCGAGCCCGGGAGAGCTCCTATAATTCACCCCTCCACTTT
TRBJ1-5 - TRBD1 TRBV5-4 CASSLQGGNQPQHF TGTGCCAGCAGCTTACAGGGGGGGAATCAGCCCCAGCATTTT
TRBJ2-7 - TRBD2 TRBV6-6 CASSYWGEGSEQYF TGTGCCAGCAGTTACTGGGGGGAGGGTTCCGAGCAGTACTTC
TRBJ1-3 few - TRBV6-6 CASSAPGRGLGNTIYF TGTGCCAGCAGTGCGCCGGGGCGGGGGCTGGGAAACACCATATATTTT
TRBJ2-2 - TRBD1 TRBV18 CATKPQGEELFF TGTGCCACCAAACCACAGGGGGAAGAGCTGTTTTTT
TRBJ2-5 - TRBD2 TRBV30 CAWSVKRGGIRTQYF TGTGCCTGGAGTGTAAAGCGGGGGGGCATCCGGACCCAGTACTTC
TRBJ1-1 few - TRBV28 CASSSIWGNTEAFF TGTGCCAGCAGTTCTATTTGGGGTAACACTGAAGCTTTCTTT